This is a list of T cell receptor beta chains from one sample in a study of T-cell memory formation after mild COVID-19. TCRdb fed the 5' RACE reads into MiXCR, producing one record per CDR3 protein. The repertoire holds fewer than 650,000 distinct CDR3 sequences, with about a fifth as singletons. The sequencing sample was made of PBMCs or a T cell subset sorted from them (not recorded which). These receptors were obtained from an adult woman who had mild COVID-19 (a few samples of this study predate the infection). Cell type and time point are not known. The CDR3 runs from the conserved cysteine through the conserved F or W. Each record gives: CDR3 length, V gene, J gene, CDR3 protein.

length: 12
V: TRBV2
J: TRBJ2-3
CDR3: CASMGLADTQYF

length: 15
V: TRBV30
J: TRBJ1-2
CDR3: CAWSVPNRGLDGYTF

length: 16
V: TRBV19
J: TRBJ2-7
CDR3: CASSTSLAGVSYEQYF

length: 12
V: TRBV6-2/TRBV6-3
J: TRBJ1-1
CDR3: CASSLSGRDAFF

length: 11
V: TRBV2
J: TRBJ1-1
CDR3: CASRASSEAFF

length: 12
V: TRBV7-9
J: TRBJ1-1
CDR3: CASSYSTGMAFF

length: 15
V: TRBV5-1
J: TRBJ2-7
CDR3: CASSADGQGSYEQYF

length: 16
V: TRBV9
J: TRBJ2-1
CDR3: CASSGQPGLAYNEQFF

length: 16
V: TRBV5-1
J: TRBJ1-6
CDR3: CASSLEAIPYNSPLHF

length: 13
V: TRBV20-1
J: TRBJ2-3
CDR3: CSASGRALDTQYF

length: 14
V: TRBV12-3/TRBV12-4
J: TRBJ1-5
CDR3: CASNPDRPNQPQHF

length: 16
V: TRBV7-2
J: TRBJ2-5
CDR3: CASSPLQGWAQETQYF

length: 11
V: TRBV29-1
J: TRBJ1-2
CDR3: CSVSDRDGYTF

length: 13
V: TRBV6-5
J: TRBJ1-2
CDR3: CASSSGPFLGYTF

length: 15
V: TRBV14
J: TRBJ2-3
CDR3: CASSQNRGRADTQYF

length: 15
V: TRBV5-6
J: TRBJ2-3
CDR3: CASSLGARRTDTQYF

length: 14
V: TRBV20-1
J: TRBJ2-1
CDR3: CSARDRVGIDEQFF

length: 14
V: TRBV6-5
J: TRBJ2-5
CDR3: CASSYAGTWETQYF

length: 15
V: TRBV7-2
J: TRBJ2-2
CDR3: CASSLGWGLTGELFF